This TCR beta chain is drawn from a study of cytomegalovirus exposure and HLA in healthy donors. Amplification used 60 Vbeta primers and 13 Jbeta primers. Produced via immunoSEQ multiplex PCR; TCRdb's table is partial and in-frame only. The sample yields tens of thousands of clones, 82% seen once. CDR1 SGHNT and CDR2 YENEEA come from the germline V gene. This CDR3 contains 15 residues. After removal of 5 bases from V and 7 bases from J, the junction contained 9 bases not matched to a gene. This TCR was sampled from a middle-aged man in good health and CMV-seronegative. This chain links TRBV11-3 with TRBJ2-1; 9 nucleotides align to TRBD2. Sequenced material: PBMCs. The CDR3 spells CASSTGLAGENEQFF. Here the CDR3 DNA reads TGTGCCAGCAGCACGGGGTTAGCGGGAGAAAATGAGCAGTTCTTC.